The clone carrying this T cell receptor (beta chain) showed up many times. The antigen is not known. These data come from a study of T-cell memory formation after mild COVID-19. General study points: Certain responding clones were present in pre-infection memory, suggesting participation of cross-reactive memory. Day 15 to 85 contracting clones showed balanced CD4/CD8; later expanders leaned CD4+. Mostly located in CM and EM were contracting CD4+ clones, with contracting CD8+ clones located in EMRA.

A single record per CDR3 protein comes from TCRdb applying MiXCR to the 5' RACE reads. The table shows some 180,000 distinct CDR3 sequences, with 15% to 20% occurring only once. Germline CDR1 is SGHVS and CDR2 is FQNEAQ. Trimming cost V 5 bases and J 4 bases; bases outside gene matches: 9. The CDR3 totals 15 residues. Input material: PBMCs or a T cell subset sorted from them (not recorded which). The receptor's source is a man aged 18 to 29 who had mild COVID-19 (a few samples of this study predate the infection). Cell type and time point are not known. The genes are TRBV7-8 and TRBJ2-5; the match to TRBD1 covers 8 bases. The CDR3 spells CASSARTGWGETQYF. The CDR3 bases are TGTGCCAGCAGCGCAAGGACAGGGTGGGGAGAGACCCAGTACTTC.